This T cell receptor delta chain was documented in a study of gamma-delta chains in newborns, infants, children. Study as a whole: Microbial exposure reportedly drives polyclonal innate γδ T cell expansion after birth.

TCRdb reprocessed the reads using CATT. The sample records around 6,700 delta-chain clones, 0.55% to 0.7% being singletons. This clone was seen only a few times. A much larger clone is a single base away; this may be a read error. In the same sample, other DNA sequences code for this CDR3. The V gene's germline CDR1 is GEAIGNYY and CDR2 EKD. The CDR3 runs 17 residues. V was clipped by 0 bases and J by 8 bases, with 21 bases between them. This receptor was obtained from a child who was a newborn, infant or young child, either healthy, febrile or measles-vaccinated (not recorded which). What was sequenced was blood. This chain connects TRDV2 to TRDJ2; TRDD3 is a possible D gene (6 bases). The CDR3 is CACDTEGVGDETAQLFF. Written as DNA, the CDR3 is TGTGCCTGTGACACCGAGGGGGTTGGGGATGAGACCGCACAACTCTTCTTT.